In its sample, the clone carrying this T cell receptor beta chain was seen a few times. Antigen: not known. The read terminates 3 residues ahead of where the CDR3 ends, so the germline J gene completes it. The sample is drawn from a study of T cell clonality in common variable immunodeficiency. Germline CDR1 reads DFQATT; CDR2 reads SNEGSKA (reference sequence). With 3 bases removed from V and 3 bases from J, the gap between germline ends came to 23 bases. The length of the CDR3 is 17 residues. CVID and control samples used equivalent genomic DNA input. The method was immunoSEQ multiplex PCR; TCRdb's version includes in-frame clones alone and lacks a portion of them. The sample offers around 15,000 clones and no singletons, the top ten holding over 9.5%. Study-level findings and limits: CVID subjects shared fewer TCRbeta clones than healthy controls did. Fewer deletions and N-nucleotide insertions were reportedly seen in common variable immunodeficiency TCR beta sequences.

CVID subjects were around 16 female and more than 25 male, aged roughly 9 to 64. Heparinized whole blood, about 4.5 to 9 ml, came from each donor. Sequencing used peripheral blood mononuclear cells. The sequence came from a human donor with common variable immunodeficiency. The chain uses TRBV20-1 and TRBJ2-5, with D possibly being TRBD1 (7 bases). The CDR3 DNA, read in part, is TGCAGTGCTAGTTCCAGAGGAGGGGGCGCAGGGAAAGAGACC. It codes for CSASSRGGGAGKET. The full CDR3 sequence reads CSASSRGGGAGKETQYF.